One and the same sample provided the 26 T cell receptor beta chains below, sequenced in a study of somatic mutations in cytotoxic T cells in rheumatoid arthritis. Clones were read by immunoSEQ multiplex PCR, and TCRdb kept only the in-frame ones, dropping some. Counted here are about 5,800 clones, roughly 80% occurring once; the ten biggest clones make up 47%. Sequenced material: CD8+ T cells sorted from blood. The receptors were sampled from a woman aged 45-60 years with rheumatoid arthritis.

This chain connects TRBV5-6 to TRBJ1-4, with D possibly matching TRBD1 (6 bases). Looked up from germline, CDR1 is SGHDT and CDR2 is YYEEEE. The V end was cut by 1 base, the J end by 9 bases, with 7 bases between. The CDR3 is 12 residues long. Here the CDR3 DNA reads TGTGCCAGCAGCTTGTGGGGGCAAAAACTGTTTTTT. This gives the protein CASSLWGQKLFF.

This clone is medium-sized in the sample. CDR3 nucleotides: TGTGCCAGCAGCTTGGGAGGTTACGGGGACAGCTCCTACGAGCAGTACTTC. It codes for CASSLGGYGDSSYEQYF. The chain carries TRBV5-5 and TRBJ2-7; TRBD1 matches 7 bases. In germline, CDR1 is SGHKS, CDR2 YYEKEE (reference sequence). After removal of 0 bases from V and 0 bases from J, the junction contained 9 bases not matched to a gene. This CDR3 region has 17 residues.

The J gene is TRBJ2-1, the V gene TRBV29-1; D not certain. The V end was cut by 5 bases, the J end by 4 bases, with 9 bases between. The CDR3 runs to 12 residues. The germline gives CDR1 SQVTM, CDR2 ANQGSEA. This chain's CDR3 is CSVRQVYNEQFF. The CDR3 nucleotides are TGCAGCGTTCGGCAGGTTTACAATGAGCAGTTCTTC.

V is TRBV30 and J is TRBJ2-1, with D unclear. The CDR3 is 12 amino acids. V was clipped by 4 bases and J by 6 bases, with 10 bases between them. CDR1 GTSNPN and CDR2 SVGIG come from the germline V gene (reference sequence). CDR3 residues: CAWTGLSNEQFF. CDR3 nucleotide sequence: TGTGCCTGGACCGGTCTGAGCAATGAGCAGTTCTTC.

The chain carries TRBV19 and TRBJ1-4; D possibly corresponds to TRBD1 (5 bases). The CDR3 is 14 residues long. Trimming pared 7 bases from V and 7 bases from J, leaving 16 bases between. Germline-derived CDR1 and CDR2 are LNHDA and SQIVND (reference sequence). CDR3 region: CASNAVRESEKLFF. The CDR3 coding sequence is TGTGCCAGTAATGCTGTCAGGGAAAGTGAAAAACTGTTTTTT.

The chain couples TRBV27 to TRBJ2-2; a weak D match, TRBD1 (6 bases). V was shortened by 5 bases and J by 6 bases, with 22 bases between the two germline ends. The CDR3 covers 17 residues. Germline CDR1 reads MNHEY; CDR2 reads SMNVEV (reference sequence). The CDR3 coding sequence is TGTGCCAGCAGTCTCTCAACCGGGACATATAGTCCCGGGGAGCTGTTTTTT. This translates into CASSLSTGTYSPGELFF.

The CDR3 reads CASSPTGISNQPQHF. CDR3 coding DNA: TGTGCCAGCAGTCCCACAGGGATTAGCAATCAGCCCCAGCATTTT. This chain connects TRBV28 to TRBJ1-5; tentatively, D is TRBD1 (6 bases). Trimming took off 5 bases at V and 0 bases at J, with 11 bases between the two ends. CDR1 and CDR2 (germline): MDHEN, SYDVKM. This CDR3 comprises 15 residues.

This chain joins TRBV2 and TRBJ2-5; 7 nucleotides align to TRBD2. From germline, CDR1 is SNHLY and CDR2 FYNNEI. The CDR3 has 12 amino acids. J gave up 6 bases and V 8 bases, and 6 bases lay outside the gene matches. CDR3 nucleotides: TGTGCCAGCGCGGGGGATGAAAAGACCCAGTACTTC. This codes for CASAGDEKTQYF.

The chain couples TRBV14 to TRBJ2-2; D is possibly TRBD1 (5 bases). V gave up 1 base and J gave up 0 bases, with 9 bases separating them. The CDR3 has 16 amino acids. CDR1 is SGHDN, CDR2 FVKESK, per germline. The CDR3 spells CASSQARVANTGELFF. Here the CDR3 DNA reads TGTGCCAGCAGCCAAGCCAGGGTGGCGAACACCGGGGAGCTGTTTTTT.

The chain links TRBV6-4 to TRBJ1-5, with TRBD1 matching 8 bases. CDR3 length: 13 amino acids. CDR1 is MRHNA, CDR2 SNTAGT, per germline. After removal of 9 bases from V and 6 bases from J, the junction contained 7 bases not matched to a gene. CDR3 sequence reads: CASYPGGFQPQHF. Written as DNA, the CDR3 is TGTGCCAGTTATCCAGGGGGCTTTCAGCCCCAGCATTTT.

The chain links TRBV11-1 to TRBJ2-1, with 10 nucleotides matching TRBD2. The V segment lost 6 bases and the J segment 7 bases; nucleotides outside the gene matches: 3. The CDR3 totals 13 residues. Per germline, CDR1 SGHAT and CDR2 FQDESV (reference sequence). CDR3 loop: CASSFSGGNEQFF. Written as DNA, the CDR3 is TGTGCCAGCAGTTTTAGCGGGGGGAATGAGCAGTTCTTC.

This clone has just one count. The CDR3: CASSSELLHQPQHF. The CDR3, as DNA: TGTGCCAGCAGTTCGGAGTTACTTCATCAGCCCCAGCATTTT. V is TRBV27 and J is TRBJ1-5; D is undetermined. The CDR3 totals 14 residues. Trimming took 4 bases from V and 5 from J, leaving 12 bases between them. The germline V gene has CDR1 MNHEY and CDR2 SMNVEV (reference sequence).

V and J are TRBV10-3 and TRBJ2-1; D is possibly TRBD2 (5 bases). The germline V gene encodes CDR1 ENHRY and CDR2 SYGVKD. The CDR3 sequence is 13 residues long. Trimming left V 0 bases short and J 9 bases short, with 9 bases between. In nucleotides, the CDR3 is TGTGCCATCAGTGAGTCTGTAGCGATTGAGCAGTTCTTC. Translating it yields CAISESVAIEQFF.

V is TRBV6-4 and J is TRBJ2-2; 7 bases fit TRBD2. This CDR3 region has 14 residues. CDR1 is MRHNA and CDR2 is SNTAGT in the germline V gene. The junction had 3 bases not matched to a gene; V was cut back by 3 bases and J by 5 bases. The CDR3 here is CASSDQRDTGELFF. The CDR3 DNA sequence: TGTGCCAGCAGTGATCAGCGGGATACCGGGGAGCTGTTTTTT.

Of note for this clone: The junction departs from germline at one end; a sequencing error may be responsible. J is TRBJ2-7 and V is TRBV19, with 10 bases identical to TRBD1. This CDR3 contains 12 residues. The germline CDR1 and CDR2 sequences are LNHDA and SQIVND (reference sequence). The DNA for the CDR3 is TGTGCCAGTAGCCCCGGGACAGGGGTTCAGCACTTC. Amino acids: CASSPGTGVQHF.

The genes are TRBV30 and TRBJ2-3; 13 bases map to TRBD2. This CDR3 is 19 amino acids long. Trimming cost V 1 base and J 1 base; bases outside gene matches: 11. The germline gives CDR1 GTSNPN, CDR2 SVGIG (reference sequence). This CDR3 reads CAWSDLLAGGPARTDTQYF. CDR3 in DNA: TGTGCCTGGAGTGACCTACTAGCGGGAGGGCCAGCCCGCACAGATACGCAGTATTTT.

This clone was found a few times. The V and J genes are TRBV7-9 and TRBJ2-7, with TRBD1 matching 7 bases. The V and J ends lost 10 bases and 4 bases, in that order; junction bases with no gene match: 7. Per germline, CDR1 SEHNR and CDR2 FQNEAQ (reference sequence). The CDR3 length is 12 residues. CDR3 in amino acids: CATELQGYEQYF. The CDR3 bases are TGTGCCACCGAGTTACAGGGGTACGAGCAGTACTTC.

This rearrangement joins TRBV7-9 to TRBJ2-5; no firm D call. TRBJ2-7 matches the DNA end more closely, so the J call is doubtful. The CDR3 runs to 12 residues. Looked up from germline, CDR1 is SEHNR and CDR2 is FQNEAQ (reference sequence). CDR3 in DNA: TGTGCCAGCAGCTTTTCTTCCTACGAGCAGTACTTC. This codes for CASSFSSYEQYF.

For this clone: A read error likely explains this, since a far larger clone differs by one base. This chain links TRBV27 with TRBJ1-6; 8 bases agree with TRBD1. Germline lookup yields CDR1 MNHEY and CDR2 SMNVEV (reference sequence). The J segment lost 17 bases and the V segment lost 6 bases, leaving 15 bases of the junction unmatched. The length of the CDR3 is 14 residues. The CDR3 sequence is CASSAGTGGGPIHF. In nucleotides, the CDR3 is TGTGCCAGCAGCGCCGGAACAGGGGGAGGGCCCATCCACTTT.

This sequence joins TRBV5-5 and TRBJ1-4, with TRBD1 identical over 9 bases. The germline V gene encodes CDR1 SGHKS and CDR2 YYEKEE (reference sequence). There are 14 residues in the CDR3. The trim removed 4 bases at V and 6 bases at J, leaving 4 bases unmatched. The DNA for the CDR3 is TGTGCCAGCAGCCCACAGGGGGCGTATGAAAAACTGTTTTTT. Its translation: CASSPQGAYEKLFF. The whole variable domain, filled in from reference TRBV5-5 and TRBJ1-4, reads DAGVTQSPTHLIKTRGQQVTLRCSPISGHKSVSWYQQVLGQGPQFIFQYYEKEERGRGNFPDRFSARQFPNYSSELNVNALLLGDSALYLCASSPQGAYEKLFFGSGTQLSVL.

This clone was counted only a few times. This likely reflects a read error, since a far larger clone is one base away. The V and J genes are TRBV5-6 and TRBJ2-3; possible D gene TRBD2, 5 bases. The germline V and J ends were trimmed by 0 bases and 6 bases, with 11 bases remaining between them. The CDR3 is 14 amino acids. Germline CDR1 and CDR2: SGHDT and YYEEEE. The CDR3 region is CASSLGGRWDTQYF. CDR3 DNA sequence: TGTGCCAGCAGCTTGGGAGGGCGTTGGGATACGCAGTATTTT.

This chain uses TRBV14 with TRBJ2-7, with a possible D match to TRBD1 (5 bases). The length of the CDR3 is 12 residues. From germline, CDR1 is SGHDN and CDR2 FVKESK. Trimming pared 1 base from V and 6 bases from J, leaving 7 bases between. The CDR3: CASSQGRAEQYF. CDR3 nucleotide sequence: TGTGCCAGCAGCCAAGGCAGGGCCGAGCAGTACTTC.

This chain uses TRBV19 with TRBJ2-2; a possible D gene is TRBD2 (6 bases). The V and J ends lost 7 bases and 4 bases respectively, with 16 bases between them. The germline gives CDR1 LNHDA, CDR2 SQIVND (reference sequence). The CDR3 runs to 15 residues. CDR3 amino acids: CASNGGDFSTGELFF. CDR3 DNA sequence: TGTGCCAGTAATGGCGGGGACTTCAGCACCGGGGAGCTGTTTTTT.

The chain combines TRBV28 with TRBJ2-2, with D perhaps TRBD1 (5 bases). The CDR3 consists of 14 residues. Per germline, CDR1 MDHEN and CDR2 SYDVKM. The CDR3 coding sequence is TGTGCACACGCGAGGACATCGAACACCGGGGAGCTGTTTTTT. It yields the protein CAHARTSNTGELFF.

This clone has more than one count but fewer than ten. The chain joins TRBV11-2 to TRBJ2-5, with D hard to call. This CDR3 has 13 amino acids. The V gene lost 0 bases and the J gene lost 7 bases, with 9 bases spanning the gap. Per the germline V gene, CDR1 is SGHAT and CDR2 is FQNNGV. CDR3 in amino acids: CASSLESPGTQYF. CDR3 nucleotides: TGTGCCAGCAGCTTAGAGTCGCCGGGGACCCAGTACTTC.

The gene calls are TRBV27 and TRBJ2-7; 7 bases match TRBD2. CDR3 length equals 17 residues. Germline V lookup: CDR1 MNHEY, CDR2 SMNVEV (reference sequence). With V trimmed by 5 bases and J by 0 bases, 13 bases remained unmatched. The CDR3 nucleotides read TGTGCCAGCAGTGACTCCAAAATGACTAGCTACTCCTACGAGCAGTACTTC. It is translated as CASSDSKMTSYSYEQYF.